This is a list of T cell receptor beta chains from one sample in a study of blood T cells in healthy people across ages. TCRdb re-analysed the 5' RACE reads in MiXCR, keeping a single row per CDR3 protein. The repertoire holds 650,000 to 1,000,000 distinct CDR3 sequences, with 35% to 40% as singletons. The specimen was blood. These receptors were obtained from a young man in good health. Both conserved end residues are part of each CDR3. Each record gives: clone size, CDR3 length, V gene, J gene, D gene, CDR3 protein, CDR3 DNA. D genes are given only for firm matches. Clone size, where shown, is once, few, many, or a class for clones that have expanded.

abundance: few; len: 13; v_gene: TRBV5-1; j_gene: TRBJ1-5; d_gene: .; CDR3aa: CASALGSNQPQHF; CDR3nt: TGCGCCAGCGCCCTGGGGTCGAATCAGCCCCAGCATTTT
abundance: .; len: 15; v_gene: TRBV7-2; j_gene: TRBJ2-1; d_gene: .; CDR3aa: CASSSDSSYYNEQFF; CDR3nt: TGTGCCAGCAGCTCAGACTCATCCTATTACAATGAGCAGTTCTTC
abundance: .; len: 19; v_gene: TRBV20-1; j_gene: TRBJ1-6; d_gene: .; CDR3aa: CSARDSPGGSGAYNSPLHF; CDR3nt: TGCAGTGCTAGAGATAGCCCCGGGGGGTCTGGGGCCTATAATTCACCCCTCCACTTT
abundance: .; len: 15; v_gene: TRBV7-9; j_gene: TRBJ2-3; d_gene: .; CDR3aa: CASSLRDATPDTQYF; CDR3nt: TGTGCCAGCAGCCTACGGGACGCGACCCCAGATACGCAGTATTTT
abundance: few; len: 12; v_gene: TRBV7-9; j_gene: TRBJ2-7; d_gene: .; CDR3aa: CAIDFSYNEQYF; CDR3nt: TGTGCCATTGACTTTTCCTACAATGAGCAGTACTTC
abundance: .; len: 14; v_gene: TRBV10-2; j_gene: TRBJ1-4; d_gene: .; CDR3aa: CASRDSAANEKLFF; CDR3nt: TGCGCCAGCAGGGACAGCGCAGCTAATGAAAAACTGTTTTTT
abundance: few; len: 13; v_gene: TRBV9; j_gene: TRBJ2-7; d_gene: TRBD1; CDR3aa: CASTTGAYNEQYF; CDR3nt: TGTGCCAGCACGACAGGGGCCTACAATGAGCAGTACTTC
abundance: many; len: 16; v_gene: TRBV4-2; j_gene: TRBJ2-6; d_gene: .; CDR3aa: CASSLFSGSGANVLTF; CDR3nt: TGTGCCAGCAGCCTTTTTAGCGGCTCTGGGGCCAACGTCCTGACTTTC
abundance: .; len: 14; v_gene: TRBV19; j_gene: TRBJ1-1; d_gene: .; CDR3aa: CASSAVKLNTEAFF; CDR3nt: TGTGCCAGTAGTGCAGTAAAACTGAACACTGAAGCTTTCTTT
abundance: few; len: 14; v_gene: TRBV20-1; j_gene: TRBJ2-3; d_gene: .; CDR3aa: CSARGSVDSDTQYF; CDR3nt: TGCAGTGCTAGGGGGAGCGTGGATTCTGATACGCAGTATTTT
abundance: .; len: 15; v_gene: TRBV4-3; j_gene: TRBJ2-5; d_gene: TRBD1; CDR3aa: CASSPLDRGGNEQYF; CDR3nt: TGCGCCAGCAGCCCGTTGGACAGGGGGGGGAATGAGCAGTACTTC
abundance: many; len: 14; v_gene: TRBV2; j_gene: TRBJ2-1; d_gene: TRBD1; CDR3aa: CASRPGTGGNEQFF; CDR3nt: TGTGCCAGCCGTCCCGGGACAGGGGGCAATGAGCAGTTCTTC
abundance: many; len: 12; v_gene: TRBV12-3/TRBV12-4; j_gene: TRBJ2-1; d_gene: .; CDR3aa: CASSPNRNEQFF; CDR3nt: TGTGCCAGCAGCCCAAATAGAAATGAGCAGTTCTTC
abundance: few; len: 14; v_gene: TRBV10-3; j_gene: TRBJ1-6; d_gene: .; CDR3aa: CAIRGRGQNSPLHF; CDR3nt: TGTGCCATCAGAGGGAGAGGGCAAAATTCACCCCTCCACTTT
abundance: few; len: 15; v_gene: TRBV4-2; j_gene: TRBJ2-5; d_gene: .; CDR3aa: CASSQDLNKEETQYF; CDR3nt: TGTGCCAGCAGCCAAGATCTTAATAAGGAGGAGACCCAGTACTTC